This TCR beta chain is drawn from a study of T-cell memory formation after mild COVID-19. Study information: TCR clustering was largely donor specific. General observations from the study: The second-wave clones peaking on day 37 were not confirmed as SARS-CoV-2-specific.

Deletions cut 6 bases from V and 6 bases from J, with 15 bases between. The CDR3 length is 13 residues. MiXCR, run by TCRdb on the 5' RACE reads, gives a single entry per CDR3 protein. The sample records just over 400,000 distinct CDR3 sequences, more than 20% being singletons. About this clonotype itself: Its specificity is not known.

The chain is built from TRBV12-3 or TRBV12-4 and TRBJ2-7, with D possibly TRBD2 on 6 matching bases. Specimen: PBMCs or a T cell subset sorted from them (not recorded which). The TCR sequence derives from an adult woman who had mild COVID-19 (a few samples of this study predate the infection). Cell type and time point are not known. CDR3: CASSWTTGGEQYF. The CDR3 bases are TGTGCCAGCAGCTGGACTACAGGTGGCGAGCAGTACTTC.